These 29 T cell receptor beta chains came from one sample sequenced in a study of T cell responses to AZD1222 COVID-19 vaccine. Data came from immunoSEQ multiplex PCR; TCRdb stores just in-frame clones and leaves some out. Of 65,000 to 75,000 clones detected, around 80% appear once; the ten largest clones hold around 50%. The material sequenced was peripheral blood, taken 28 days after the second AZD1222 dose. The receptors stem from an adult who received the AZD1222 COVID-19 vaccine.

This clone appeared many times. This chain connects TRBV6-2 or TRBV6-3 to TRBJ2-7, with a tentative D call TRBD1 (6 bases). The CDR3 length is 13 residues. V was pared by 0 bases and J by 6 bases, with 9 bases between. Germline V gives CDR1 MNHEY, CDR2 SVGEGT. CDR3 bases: TGTGCCAGCAGTTACTCAGGGGGTCGCGAGCAGTACTTC. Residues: CASSYSGGREQYF.

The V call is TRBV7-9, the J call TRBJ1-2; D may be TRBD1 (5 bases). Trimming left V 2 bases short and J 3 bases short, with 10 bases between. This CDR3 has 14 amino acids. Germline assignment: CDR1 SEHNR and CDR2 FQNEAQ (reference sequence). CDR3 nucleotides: TGTGCCAGCAGCTTAATAGGCAGGGACTATGGCTACACCTTC. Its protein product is CASSLIGRDYGYTF.

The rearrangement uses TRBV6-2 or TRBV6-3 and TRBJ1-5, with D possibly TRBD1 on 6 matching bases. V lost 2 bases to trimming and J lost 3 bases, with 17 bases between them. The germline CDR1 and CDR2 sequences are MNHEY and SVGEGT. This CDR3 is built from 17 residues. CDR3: CASSYHTGREDNQPQHF. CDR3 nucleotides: TGTGCCAGCAGTTACCATACAGGGAGGGAGGACAATCAGCCCCAGCATTTT.

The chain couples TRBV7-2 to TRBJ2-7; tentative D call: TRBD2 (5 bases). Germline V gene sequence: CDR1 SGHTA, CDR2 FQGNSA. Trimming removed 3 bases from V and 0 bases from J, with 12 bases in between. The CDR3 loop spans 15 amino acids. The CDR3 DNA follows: TGTGCCAGCAGCTTTCAGTTAGCGAGCTCCTACGAGCAGTACTTC. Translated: CASSFQLASSYEQYF.

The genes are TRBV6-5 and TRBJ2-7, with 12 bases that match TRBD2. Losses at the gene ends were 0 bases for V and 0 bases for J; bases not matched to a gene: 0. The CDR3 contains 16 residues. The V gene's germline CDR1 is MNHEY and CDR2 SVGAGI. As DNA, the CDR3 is TGTGCCAGCAGTTACTCGACTAGCGGGGGCTCCTACGAGCAGTACTTC. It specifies CASSYSTSGGSYEQYF.

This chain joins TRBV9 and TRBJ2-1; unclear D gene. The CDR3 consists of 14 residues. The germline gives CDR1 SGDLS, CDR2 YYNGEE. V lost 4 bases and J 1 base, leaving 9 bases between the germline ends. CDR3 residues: CASSRLDSYNEQFF. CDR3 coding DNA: TGTGCCAGCAGCCGATTAGATTCCTACAATGAGCAGTTCTTC.

Here the CDR3 reads CASSLTGTGGGYGYTF. In nucleotides, the CDR3 is TGTGCCAGCAGCTTAACAGGGACAGGGGGAGGCTATGGCTACACCTTC. This chain uses TRBV7-3 with TRBJ1-2; 11 nucleotides line up with TRBD1. CDR1 and CDR2 from the germline V gene are SGHTA and FQGTGA. The CDR3 consists of 16 residues. J lost 4 bases, V lost 0 bases, and 4 bases had no gene match.

CDR3 loop: CASSSDGGYNEQFF. DNA for the CDR3: TGTGCCAGCAGCTCTGATGGGGGCTACAATGAGCAGTTCTTC. This chain uses TRBV11-2 with TRBJ2-1; possibly TRBD1 or TRBD2 for D (5 bases each). Germline loops: CDR1 SGHAT, CDR2 FQNNGV. With 4 bases removed from V and 3 bases from J, the gap between germline ends came to 10 bases. This CDR3 contains 14 residues.

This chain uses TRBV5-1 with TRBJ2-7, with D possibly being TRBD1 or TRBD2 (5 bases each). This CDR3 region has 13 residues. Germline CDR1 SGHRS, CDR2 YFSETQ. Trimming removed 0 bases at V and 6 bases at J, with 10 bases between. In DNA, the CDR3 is TGCGCCAGCAGCTTGGGTGGGACCGGCGAGCAGTACTTC. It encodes CASSLGGTGEQYF.

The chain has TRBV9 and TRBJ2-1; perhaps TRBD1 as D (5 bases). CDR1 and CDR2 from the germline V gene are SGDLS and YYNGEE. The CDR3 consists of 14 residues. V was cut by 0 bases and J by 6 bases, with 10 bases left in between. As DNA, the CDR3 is TGTGCCAGCAGCGTAGCCAGGGCCCCCAATGAGCAGTTCTTC. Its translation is CASSVARAPNEQFF.

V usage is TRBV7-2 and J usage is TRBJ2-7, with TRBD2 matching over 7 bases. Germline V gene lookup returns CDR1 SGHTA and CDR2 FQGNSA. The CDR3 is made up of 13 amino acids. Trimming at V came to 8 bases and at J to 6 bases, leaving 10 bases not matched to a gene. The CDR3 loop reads CASVGGVIREQYF. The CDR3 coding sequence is TGTGCCAGCGTGGGGGGGGTCATTCGCGAGCAGTACTTC.

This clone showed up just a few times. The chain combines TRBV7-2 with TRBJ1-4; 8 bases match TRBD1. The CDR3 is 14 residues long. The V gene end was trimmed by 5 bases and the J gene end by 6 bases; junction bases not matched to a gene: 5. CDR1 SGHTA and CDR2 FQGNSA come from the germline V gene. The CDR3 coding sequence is TGTGCCAGCAGCCCCCGGACAGGGTATGAAAAACTGTTTTTT. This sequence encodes CASSPRTGYEKLFF.

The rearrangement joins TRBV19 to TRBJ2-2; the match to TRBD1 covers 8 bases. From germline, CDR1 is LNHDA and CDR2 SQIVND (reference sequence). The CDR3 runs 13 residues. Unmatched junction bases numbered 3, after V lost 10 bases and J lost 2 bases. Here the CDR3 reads CATPGGNTGELFF. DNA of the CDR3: TGTGCCACCCCAGGGGGCAACACCGGGGAGCTGTTTTTT.

The CDR3 nucleotides read TGTGCCAGCAGCGCCTCCGGGATCCCCTATGGCTACACCTTC. It codes for CASSASGIPYGYTF. The chain recombines TRBV11-2 with TRBJ1-2, with D uncertain. Germline CDR1 reads SGHAT; CDR2 reads FQNNGV. CDR3 size: 14 residues. The V and J ends lost 5 bases and 4 bases respectively, with 14 bases between them.

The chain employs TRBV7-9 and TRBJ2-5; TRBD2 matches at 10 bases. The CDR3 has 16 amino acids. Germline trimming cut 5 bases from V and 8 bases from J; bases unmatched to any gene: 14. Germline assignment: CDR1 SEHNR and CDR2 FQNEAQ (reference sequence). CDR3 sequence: CASSPRGTSGERTQYF. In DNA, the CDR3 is TGTGCCAGCAGCCCGAGAGGAACTAGCGGGGAGAGAACCCAGTACTTC. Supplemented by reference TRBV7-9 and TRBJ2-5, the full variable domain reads DTGVSQNPRHKITKRGQNVTFRCDPISEHNRLYWYRQTLGQGPEFLTYFQNEAQLEKSRLLSDRFSAERPKGSFSTLEIQRTEQGDSAMYLCASSPRGTSGERTQYFGPGTRLLVL.

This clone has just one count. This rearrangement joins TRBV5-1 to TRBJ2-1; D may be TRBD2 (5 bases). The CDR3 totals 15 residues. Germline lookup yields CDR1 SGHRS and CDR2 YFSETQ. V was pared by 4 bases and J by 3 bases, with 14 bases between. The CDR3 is CASSRGPEVYNEQFF. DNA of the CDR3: TGCGCCAGCAGCCGGGGTCCCGAGGTCTACAATGAGCAGTTCTTC.

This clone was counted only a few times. DNA of the CDR3: TGTGCCAGCTCACCAGAAGGGGCCTGGAACACTGAAGCTTTCTTT. This gives the protein CASSPEGAWNTEAFF. The chain is built from TRBV18 and TRBJ1-1; maybe TRBD1 (5 bases). The V end lost 2 bases, the J end lost 1 base, and 11 bases lay between the germline ends. This CDR3 has 15 residues. CDR1 and CDR2 (germline): KGHSH, LQKENI.

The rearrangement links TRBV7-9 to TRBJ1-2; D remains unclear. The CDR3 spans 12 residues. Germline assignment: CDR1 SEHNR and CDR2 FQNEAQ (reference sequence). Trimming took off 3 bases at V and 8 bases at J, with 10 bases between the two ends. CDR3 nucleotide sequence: TGTGCCAGCAGCTTTGGAGAGGGCGGCTACACCTTC. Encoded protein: CASSFGEGGYTF.

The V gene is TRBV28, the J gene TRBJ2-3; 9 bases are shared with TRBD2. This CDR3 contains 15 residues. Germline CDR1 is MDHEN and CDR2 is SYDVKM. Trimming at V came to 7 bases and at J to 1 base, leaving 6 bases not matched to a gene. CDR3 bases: TGTGCCAGCAACGAGGCGGGAGGGCGCACAGATACGCAGTATTTT. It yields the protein CASNEAGGRTDTQYF.

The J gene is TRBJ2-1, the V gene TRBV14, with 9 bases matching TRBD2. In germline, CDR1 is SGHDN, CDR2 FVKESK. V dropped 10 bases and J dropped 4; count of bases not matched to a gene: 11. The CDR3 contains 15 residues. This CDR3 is CATAKIAGVYNEQFF. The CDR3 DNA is TGTGCCACGGCGAAAATAGCGGGGGTATACAATGAGCAGTTCTTC.

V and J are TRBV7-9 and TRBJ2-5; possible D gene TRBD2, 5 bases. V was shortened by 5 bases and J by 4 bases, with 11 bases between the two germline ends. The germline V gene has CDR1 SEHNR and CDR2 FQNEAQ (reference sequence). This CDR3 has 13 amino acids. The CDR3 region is CASSPGGRETQYF. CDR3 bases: TGTGCCAGCAGCCCAGGTGGGAGAGAGACCCAGTACTTC.

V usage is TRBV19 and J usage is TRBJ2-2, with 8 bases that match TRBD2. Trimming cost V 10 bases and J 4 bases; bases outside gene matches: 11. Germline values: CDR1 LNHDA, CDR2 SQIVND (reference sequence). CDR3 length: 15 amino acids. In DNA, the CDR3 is TGTGCCACAGATGGGGCGGGGGGCAGCACCGGGGAGCTGTTTTTT. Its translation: CATDGAGGSTGELFF.

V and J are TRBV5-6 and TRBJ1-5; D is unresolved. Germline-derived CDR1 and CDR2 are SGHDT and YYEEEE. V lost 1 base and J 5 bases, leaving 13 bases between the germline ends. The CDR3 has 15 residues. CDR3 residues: CASSLFSTVDQPQHF. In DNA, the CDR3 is TGTGCCAGCAGCTTGTTTTCCACAGTCGATCAGCCCCAGCATTTT. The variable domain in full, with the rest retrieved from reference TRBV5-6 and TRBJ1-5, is DAGVTQSPTHLIKTRGQQVTLRCSPKSGHDTVSWYQQALGQGPQFIFQYYEEEERQRGNFPDRFSGHQFPNYSSELNVNALLLGDSALYLCASSLFSTVDQPQHFGDGTRLSIL.

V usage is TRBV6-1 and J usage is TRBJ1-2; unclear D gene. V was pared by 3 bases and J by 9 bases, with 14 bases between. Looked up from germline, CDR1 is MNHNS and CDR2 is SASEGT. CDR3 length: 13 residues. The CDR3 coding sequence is TGTGCCAGCAGTGATCGGGCAGTGGTTAGCTACACCTTC. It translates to CASSDRAVVSYTF.

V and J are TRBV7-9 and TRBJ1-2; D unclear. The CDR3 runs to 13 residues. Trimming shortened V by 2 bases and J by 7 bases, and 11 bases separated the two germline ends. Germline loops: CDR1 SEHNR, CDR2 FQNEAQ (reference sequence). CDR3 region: CASSLSVLGGYTF. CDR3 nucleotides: TGTGCCAGCAGCTTATCAGTCCTCGGTGGCTACACCTTC.

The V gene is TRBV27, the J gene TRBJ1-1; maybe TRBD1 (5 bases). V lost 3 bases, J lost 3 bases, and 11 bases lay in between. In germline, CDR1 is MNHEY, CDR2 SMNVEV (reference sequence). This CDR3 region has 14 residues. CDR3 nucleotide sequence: TGTGCCAGCAGTTTCGAGGGGCCCTACACTGAAGCTTTCTTT. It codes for CASSFEGPYTEAFF.

The CDR3 protein is CASSLGQWAYEQYF. The CDR3 DNA reads as TGTGCCAGCAGCCTGGGCCAATGGGCCTACGAGCAGTACTTC. V usage is TRBV3-1 (or the pseudogene TRBV3-2) and J usage is TRBJ2-7, with D unresolved. The V and J ends lost 4 bases and 2 bases respectively, with 12 bases between them. CDR1 and CDR2 from the germline V gene are LGHDT and YNNKEL (reference sequence). This CDR3 comprises 14 residues.

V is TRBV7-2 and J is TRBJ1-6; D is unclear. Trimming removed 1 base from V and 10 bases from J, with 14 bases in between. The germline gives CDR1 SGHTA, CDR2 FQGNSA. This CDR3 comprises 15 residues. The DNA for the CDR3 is TGTGCCAGCAGCTTAGTACCGACTTTTAGCTCACCCCTCCACTTT. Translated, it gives CASSLVPTFSSPLHF. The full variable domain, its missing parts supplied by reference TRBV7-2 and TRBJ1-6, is GAGVSQSPSNKVTEKGKDVELRCDPISGHTALYWYRQSLGQGLEFLIYFQGNSAPDKSGLPSDRFSAERTGGSVSTLTIQRTQQEDSAVYLCASSLVPTFSSPLHFGNGTRLTVT.

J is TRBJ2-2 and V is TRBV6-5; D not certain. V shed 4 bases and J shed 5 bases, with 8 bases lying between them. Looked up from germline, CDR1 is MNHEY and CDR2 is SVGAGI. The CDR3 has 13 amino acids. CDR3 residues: CASSSLRTGELFF. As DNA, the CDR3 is TGTGCCAGCAGTTCCCTAAGGACCGGGGAGCTGTTTTTT.